Sequencing of this TCR beta chain was carried out in a study of Tregs in tolerant kidney transplant recipients. Study in general: Recipients received nonmyeloablative bone marrow transplants from related graft donors, with transient mixed chimerism.

Whole-study findings and limits: Antigen-driven expansion was suggested because donor-specific Tregs expanded more than all Tregs in tolerant patients. This study did not directly address biological reproducibility.

Libraries were prepared by immunoSEQ multiplex PCR; TCRdb keeps only in-frame clonotypes and omits some of them. The table has about 110,000 clones, roughly 89% seen once. Points on this clone: Its antigen is unidentified.

Germline CDR1 reads DFQATT; CDR2 reads SNEGSKA (reference sequence). Between the trimmed V and J ends, which lost 6 bases and 9 bases, there was a span of 12 bases. CDR3 length equals 11 residues. The receptor's source is a human donor who received a combined kidney and bone marrow transplant. This chain uses TRBV20-1 with TRBJ2-1, with D perhaps TRBD1 (6 bases). The sample in question was CD4+ T cells from blood, obtained before the transplant. This chain's CDR3 is CSASTRGEQFF. The CDR3 nucleotides are TGCAGTGCCTCGACCAGGGGTGAGCAGTTCTTC.